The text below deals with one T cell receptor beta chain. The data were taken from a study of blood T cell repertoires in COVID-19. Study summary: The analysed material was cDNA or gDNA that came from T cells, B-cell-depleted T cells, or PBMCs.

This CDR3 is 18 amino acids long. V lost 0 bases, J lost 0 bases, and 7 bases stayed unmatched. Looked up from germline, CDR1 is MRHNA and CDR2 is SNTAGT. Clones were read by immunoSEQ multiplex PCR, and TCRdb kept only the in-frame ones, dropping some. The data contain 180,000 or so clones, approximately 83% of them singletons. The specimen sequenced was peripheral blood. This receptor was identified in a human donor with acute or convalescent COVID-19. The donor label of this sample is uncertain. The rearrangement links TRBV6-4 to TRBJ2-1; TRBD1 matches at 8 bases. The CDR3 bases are TGTGCCAGCAGTGACTCGACAGGGGAGGCCCCCTCCTACAATGAGCAGTTCTTC. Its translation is CASSDSTGEAPSYNEQFF.